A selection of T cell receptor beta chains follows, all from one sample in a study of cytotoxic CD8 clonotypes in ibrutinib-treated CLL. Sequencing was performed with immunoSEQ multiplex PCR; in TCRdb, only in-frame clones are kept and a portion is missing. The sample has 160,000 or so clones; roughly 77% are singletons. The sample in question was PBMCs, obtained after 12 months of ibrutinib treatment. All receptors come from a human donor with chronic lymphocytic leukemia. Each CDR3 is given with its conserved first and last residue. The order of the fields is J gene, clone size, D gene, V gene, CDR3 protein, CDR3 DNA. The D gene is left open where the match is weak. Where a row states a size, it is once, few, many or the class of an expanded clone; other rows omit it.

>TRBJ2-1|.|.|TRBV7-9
CASSSLSGSNEQFF
TGTGCCAGCAGCTCCCTCAGTGGGAGCAATGAGCAGTTCTTC
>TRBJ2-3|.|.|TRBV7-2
CASSSGLSSDTQYF
TGTGCCAGCAGCTCGGGACTTTCCTCAGATACGCAGTATTTT
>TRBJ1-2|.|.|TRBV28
CASSLLYKSYGYTF
TGTGCCAGCAGTTTACTTTATAAATCCTATGGCTACACCTTC
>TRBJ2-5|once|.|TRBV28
CASRQETQYF
TGTGCCAGCAGGCAAGAGACCCAGTACTTC
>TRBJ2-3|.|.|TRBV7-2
CASSLQGGTDTQYF
TGTGCCAGCAGCCTACAGGGAGGCACAGATACGCAGTATTTT
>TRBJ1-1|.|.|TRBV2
CARQSNTEAFF
TGTGCCCGACAGTCGAACACTGAAGCTTTCTTT
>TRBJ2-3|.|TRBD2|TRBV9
CASSVDDSGGSWSYF
TGTGCCAGCAGCGTAGATGATAGCGGGGGAAGTTGGTCGTATTTT
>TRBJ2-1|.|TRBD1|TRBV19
CASSVSGTGQFNEQFF
TGTGCCAGTAGCGTTTCCGGGACAGGGCAATTTAATGAGCAGTTCTTC
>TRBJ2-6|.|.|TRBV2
CASSYDVMANVLTF
TGTGCCAGCAGTTACGACGTGATGGCCAACGTCCTGACTTTC
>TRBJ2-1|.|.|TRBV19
CASSMAALLYNEQFF
TGTGCCAGTAGTATGGCCGCTCTCCTATACAATGAGCAGTTCTTC
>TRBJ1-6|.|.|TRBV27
CARVTGLSYNSPLHF
TGTGCCAGGGTTACGGGGCTCTCCTATAATTCACCCCTCCACTTT
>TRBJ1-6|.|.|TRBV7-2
CASSLAGAENSPLHF
TGTGCCAGCAGCTTAGCGGGGGCGGAAAATTCACCCCTCCACTTT
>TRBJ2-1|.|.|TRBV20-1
CRGIGYNEQFF
TGCCGTGGGATCGGTTACAATGAGCAGTTCTTC
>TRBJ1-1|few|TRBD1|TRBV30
CAWGTERKGEAFF
TGTGCCTGGGGGACAGAACGAAAGGGTGAAGCTTTCTTT
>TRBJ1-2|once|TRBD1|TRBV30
CAWSSPDRGDGYTF
TGTGCCTGGAGCAGCCCCGACAGGGGAGACGGCTACACCTTC
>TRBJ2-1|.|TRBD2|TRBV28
CASSSTFVAGGDYNEQFF
TGTGCCAGCAGTTCAACGTTCGTAGCGGGAGGGGATTACAATGAGCAGTTCTTC
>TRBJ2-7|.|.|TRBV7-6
CASSFFEGPYEQYF
TGTGCCAGCAGCTTTTTTGAGGGACCCTACGAGCAGTACTTC
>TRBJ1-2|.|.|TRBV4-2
CASSQEKGWNYGYTF
TGTGCCAGCAGCCAAGAAAAGGGCTGGAACTATGGCTACACCTTC
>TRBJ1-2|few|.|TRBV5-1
CASSLEPSNYGYTF
TGCGCCAGCAGCTTGGAACCCAGTAACTATGGCTACACCTTC
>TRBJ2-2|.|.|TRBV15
CATSRDRSVTRELFF
TGTGCCACCAGCAGAGATCGGTCCGTAACCCGGGAGCTGTTTTTT